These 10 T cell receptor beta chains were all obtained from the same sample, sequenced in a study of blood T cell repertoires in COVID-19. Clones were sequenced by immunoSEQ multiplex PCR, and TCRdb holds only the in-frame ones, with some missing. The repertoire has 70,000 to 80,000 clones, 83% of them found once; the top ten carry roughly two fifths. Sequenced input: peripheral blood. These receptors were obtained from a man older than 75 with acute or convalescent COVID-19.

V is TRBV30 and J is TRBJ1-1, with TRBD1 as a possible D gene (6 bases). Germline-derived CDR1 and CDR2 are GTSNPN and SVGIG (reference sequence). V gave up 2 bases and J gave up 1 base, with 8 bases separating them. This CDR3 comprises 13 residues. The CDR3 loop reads CAWSSTGNTEAFF. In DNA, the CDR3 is TGTGCCTGGAGTTCGACAGGGAACACTGAAGCTTTCTTT.

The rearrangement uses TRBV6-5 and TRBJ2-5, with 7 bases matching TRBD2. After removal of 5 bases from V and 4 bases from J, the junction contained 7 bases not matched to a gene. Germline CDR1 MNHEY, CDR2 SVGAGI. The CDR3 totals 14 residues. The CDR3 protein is CASSNLGGRETQYF. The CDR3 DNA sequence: TGTGCCAGCAGTAACCTGGGGGGGAGAGAGACCCAGTACTTC.

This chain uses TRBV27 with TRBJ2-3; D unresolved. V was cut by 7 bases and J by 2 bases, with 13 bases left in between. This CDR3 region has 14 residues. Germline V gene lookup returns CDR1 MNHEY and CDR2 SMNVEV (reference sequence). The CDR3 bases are TGTGCCAGCAAAACCCCCGGTGTCACAGATACGCAGTATTTT. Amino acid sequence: CASKTPGVTDTQYF.

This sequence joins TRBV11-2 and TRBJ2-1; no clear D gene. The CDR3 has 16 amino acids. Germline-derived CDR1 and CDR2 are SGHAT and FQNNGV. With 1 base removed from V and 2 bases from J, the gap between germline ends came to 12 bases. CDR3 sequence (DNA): TGTGCCAGCAGCTTAGTTCGCAGTTTACCCTACAATGAGCAGTTCTTC. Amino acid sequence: CASSLVRSLPYNEQFF.

CDR3: CASSRGQGAWETQYF. The CDR3 DNA reads TGTGCCAGCAGCCGCGGACAGGGGGCATGGGAGACCCAGTACTTC. The V gene is TRBV11-3, the J gene TRBJ2-5; 11 bases fit TRBD1. Trimming took 5 bases from V and 5 from J; bases not matched to a gene: 7. The CDR3 loop spans 15 amino acids. The V gene's germline CDR1 is SGHNT and CDR2 YENEEA.

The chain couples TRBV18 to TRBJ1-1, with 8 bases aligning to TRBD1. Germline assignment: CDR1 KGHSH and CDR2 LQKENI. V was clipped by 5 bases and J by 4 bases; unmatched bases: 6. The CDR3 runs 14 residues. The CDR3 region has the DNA TGTGCCAGCTCATTTGACAGGGGCAGCACTGAAGCTTTCTTT. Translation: CASSFDRGSTEAFF.

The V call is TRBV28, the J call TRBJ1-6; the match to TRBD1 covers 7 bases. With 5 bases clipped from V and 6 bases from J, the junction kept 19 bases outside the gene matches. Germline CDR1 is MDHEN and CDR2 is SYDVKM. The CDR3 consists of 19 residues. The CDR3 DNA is TGTGCCAGCAGTATCATTTATCCTTCCAGGGGGAGATCTAATTCACCCCTCCACTTT. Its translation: CASSIIYPSRGRSNSPLHF.

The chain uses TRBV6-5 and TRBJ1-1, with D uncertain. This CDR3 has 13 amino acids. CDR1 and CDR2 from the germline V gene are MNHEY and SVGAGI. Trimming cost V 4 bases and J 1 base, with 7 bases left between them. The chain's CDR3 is CASSSSKNTEAFF. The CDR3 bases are TGTGCCAGCAGTTCATCCAAGAACACTGAAGCTTTCTTT.

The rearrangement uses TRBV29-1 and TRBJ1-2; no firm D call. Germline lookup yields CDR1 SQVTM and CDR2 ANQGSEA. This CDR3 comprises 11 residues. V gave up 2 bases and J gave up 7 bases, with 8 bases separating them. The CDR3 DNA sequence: TGCAGCGTTGAATCGGGGATTGGCTACACCTTC. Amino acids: CSVESGIGYTF.

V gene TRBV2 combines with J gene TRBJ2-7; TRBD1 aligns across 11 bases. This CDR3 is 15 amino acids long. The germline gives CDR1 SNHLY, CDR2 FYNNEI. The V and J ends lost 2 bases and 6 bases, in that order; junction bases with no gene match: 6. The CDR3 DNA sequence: TGTGCCAGCAGTGAAAAGGGACAGGGGGGGTTCGAGCAGTACTTC. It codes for CASSEKGQGGFEQYF.